This TCR beta chain was observed in a study of memory CD4+ T cells and cytomegalovirus serostatus. Profiled with immunoSEQ multiplex PCR; TCRdb holds only in-frame clones, not every one. This table has tens of thousands of clones, about three quarters appearing once. The sort gate was single viable CD3+CD4+CD8-CD45RO+ cells for memory CD4+ T cells. This clone has only a few counts. J gave up 8 bases and V 6 bases, and 13 bases lay outside the gene matches. This CDR3 has 15 amino acids. Germline V gene data show CDR1 as SGHVS and CDR2 as FNYEAQ. Source material: memory CD4+ T cells from blood. This TCR was recovered from an adult in good health and CMV-seronegative. Some clones in this sample may be carry-over from other donors' samples. The V call is TRBV7-6, the J call TRBJ1-1; TRBD1 matches at 9 bases. The CDR3 DNA reads TGTGCCAGCAGTCCAATGGTACAGGGGGCCGGGGAAGCTTTCTTT. Translation: CASSPMVQGAGEAFF.